This T cell receptor (beta chain) was recovered during a study of shared clonotypes between healthy human individuals. It was into CD45RA+ naive and CD45RA-negative memory subsets that the CD4+ cells were split. An even split of each subset's genomic DNA across several immunoSEQ plates was performed. The repertoire was sequenced with immunoSEQ multiplex PCR; TCRdb's copy has only in-frame clones and lacks some. Of 1.4 million or so clones detected, approximately 98.5% appear once; the ten largest clones hold 0.36%. This CDR3 has 18 residues. V was pared by 4 bases and J by 3 bases, with 14 bases of the junction left unmatched. Germline loops: CDR1 LGHNA, CDR2 YNFKEQ.

The TCR comes from a man aged 25-45 years in good health. Sequencing was done on a sample of naive CD4+ T cells sorted from blood. The subset here: CD45RA+ positively selected. This rearrangement joins TRBV4-2 to TRBJ2-1; 8 positions agree with TRBD2. The CDR3 DNA reads TGTGCCAGCAGCCCAAGGCAGGGTAGCGGGGCGATCTACAATGAGCAGTTCTTC. Residues: CASSPRQGSGAIYNEQFF.